What follows are 26 T cell receptor beta chains derived from one specimen sequenced in a study of blood T cell repertoires in COVID-19. Method: immunoSEQ multiplex PCR; TCRdb's copy keeps in-frame clones and lacks some. This sample has 90,000 or so clones, with about 90% found just once. Sequencing input: peripheral blood. These receptors came from a human donor with active COVID-19. The donor label of this sample is uncertain.

The CDR3 sequence: CASRPISREETQYF. In nucleotides, the CDR3 is TGCGCCAGCAGACCAATCTCGAGGGAAGAGACCCAGTACTTC. This chain links TRBV5-1 with TRBJ2-5, with TRBD2 as a possible D gene (5 bases). CDR1 SGHRS and CDR2 YFSETQ come from the germline V gene. Trimming cost V 5 bases and J 3 bases, with 14 bases left between them. There are 14 residues in the CDR3. The complete variable domain, with remaining parts taken from reference TRBV5-1 and TRBJ2-5, reads KAGVTQTPRYLIKTRGQQVTLSCSPISGHRSVSWYQQTPGQGLQFLFEYFSETQRNKGNFPGRFSGRQFSNSRSEMNVSTLELGDSALYLCASRPISREETQYFGPGTRLLVL.

The chain links TRBV4-2 to TRBJ2-2; the match to TRBD2 covers 10 bases. Germline V lookup: CDR1 LGHNA, CDR2 YNFKEQ. V lost 5 bases to trimming and J lost 5 bases; unmatched junction nucleotides: 8. The CDR3 is 16 residues long. The CDR3 sequence is CASSDQRGGGTGELFF. The CDR3 nucleotides are TGTGCCAGCAGCGATCAGCGGGGGGGAGGGACCGGGGAGCTGTTTTTT.

V and J are TRBV4-1 and TRBJ2-3; the D is unclear. The CDR3 spans 14 residues. Deletions cut 0 bases from V and 2 bases from J, with 6 bases between. Germline CDR1 and CDR2: MGHRA and YSYEKL. CDR3 bases: TGCGCCAGCAGCCAAGATCAGGACACAGATACGCAGTATTTT. It translates to CASSQDQDTDTQYF.

The chain employs TRBV7-7 and TRBJ1-1, with a weak D call TRBD1 (6 bases). Germline CDR1 and CDR2: SSHAT and FNYEAQ (reference sequence). The CDR3 has 15 amino acids. Trimming pared 5 bases from V and 1 base from J, leaving 14 bases between. The CDR3 coding sequence is TGTGCCAGCAGCCCACACAGGGACGGGAACACTGAAGCTTTCTTT. Residues: CASSPHRDGNTEAFF.

This rearrangement joins TRBV6-6 to TRBJ1-2, with D maybe TRBD1 (5 bases). V was pared by 0 bases and J by 6 bases, with 8 bases between. Germline values: CDR1 MNHNY, CDR2 SVGAGI (reference sequence). The CDR3 length is 13 residues. The CDR3 sequence: CASSYSIGDGYTF. For the CDR3, the DNA is TGTGCCAGCAGTTACTCGATAGGGGATGGCTACACCTTC.

The gene calls are TRBV28 and TRBJ2-5; 13 nucleotides match TRBD2. Germline assignment: CDR1 MDHEN and CDR2 SYDVKM. The junction had 10 bases not matched to a gene; V was cut back by 2 bases and J by 7 bases. The CDR3 extends over 17 amino acids. The DNA for the CDR3 is TGTGCCAGCAGTTTAGGACCCGGGACTAGCGGGGAGGGGACCCAGTACTTC. Protein product: CASSLGPGTSGEGTQYF.

This chain connects TRBV27 to TRBJ2-6; 7 bases line up with TRBD1. Germline assignment: CDR1 MNHEY and CDR2 SMNVEV (reference sequence). The CDR3 is made up of 17 amino acids. V gave up 2 bases and J gave up 1 base; unmatched junction bases: 5. The CDR3 DNA sequence: TGTGCCAGCAGTTTACAGGGGGACCATTCTGGGGCCAACGTCCTGACTTTC. Residues: CASSLQGDHSGANVLTF.

The chain uses TRBV27 and TRBJ2-3; possibly TRBD1 for D (5 bases). The CDR3 extends over 14 amino acids. Germline V lookup: CDR1 MNHEY, CDR2 SMNVEV (reference sequence). Trimming left V 4 bases short and J 6 bases short, with 14 bases between. This CDR3 is CASSYMPGADTQYF. CDR3 in DNA: TGTGCCAGCAGTTATATGCCTGGGGCGGATACGCAGTATTTT.

The chain links TRBV24-1 to TRBJ2-2; 9 bases line up with TRBD1. Germline V gene data show CDR1 as KGHDR and CDR2 as SFDVKD. Trimming took 4 bases from V and 6 from J; bases not matched to a gene: 5. This CDR3 region has 15 residues. For the CDR3, the DNA is TGTGCCACCAGTGAGGGACAGGGACTTCCCGGGGAGCTGTTTTTT. It is translated as CATSEGQGLPGELFF.

The count of this clone is one. The chain couples TRBV5-4 to TRBJ2-1; D unresolved. The CDR3 runs to 14 residues. The germline CDR1 and CDR2 sequences are SGHNT and YYREEE (reference sequence). The V and J ends lost 2 bases and 4 bases respectively, with 10 bases between them. The CDR3 DNA follows: TGTGCCAGCAGCTTAACGTCGGGTTACAATGAGCAGTTCTTC. This translates into CASSLTSGYNEQFF.

The rearrangement links TRBV6-7 to TRBJ1-4; D gene uncertain. TRBV6-7 qualifies as an ORF whose function is uncertain. CDR3 length: 13 amino acids. V dropped 6 bases and J dropped 8 bases, with 13 bases sitting between them. The DNA of the CDR3 is TGTGCCAGCAGCACAGTAGTCTGGGAAAAACTGTTTTTT. Protein sequence: CASSTVVWEKLFF.

The V call is TRBV5-3, the J call TRBJ1-2; tentatively, D is TRBD1 (5 bases). TRBV5-3 is an open reading frame, and its role is uncertain. The CDR3 is 13 amino acids. V shed 5 bases and J shed 6 bases, with 14 bases lying between them. The CDR3 loop is CARSIRRGDGYTF. Written as DNA, the CDR3 is TGTGCCAGAAGTATACGACGGGGGGATGGCTACACCTTC.

The rearrangement uses TRBV6-2 or TRBV6-3 and TRBJ2-4; tentatively, D is TRBD1 (5 bases). This CDR3 comprises 19 residues. Germline V CDR1 and CDR2: MNHEY, SVGEGT. Trimming cost V 4 bases and J 0 bases, with 22 bases left between them. The CDR3 reads CASSSPDRRFLIAKNIQYF. The DNA of the CDR3 is TGTGCCAGCAGTTCCCCTGACAGACGCTTCCTTATAGCCAAAAACATTCAGTACTTC.

This sequence joins TRBV5-1 and TRBJ1-2, with TRBD1 identical over 10 bases. CDR3 size: 18 residues. Unmatched junction bases numbered 16, after V lost 2 bases and J lost 6 bases. CDR1 and CDR2 (germline): SGHRS, YFSETQ. The CDR3 sequence: CASSLVPPPGQGKNGYTF. CDR3 DNA: TGCGCCAGCAGCTTAGTCCCCCCGCCGGGACAGGGGAAGAATGGCTACACCTTC.

V usage is TRBV24-1 and J usage is TRBJ2-5, with a weak D call TRBD1 (6 bases). The CDR3 covers 14 residues. V gave up 6 bases and J gave up 2 bases, with 12 bases separating them. CDR1 is KGHDR, CDR2 SFDVKD, per germline. CDR3 region: CATSTGFEQETQYF. Here the CDR3 DNA reads TGTGCCACCAGTACAGGGTTCGAGCAAGAGACCCAGTACTTC.

There are a few counts of this clone. The J gene is TRBJ1-2, the V gene TRBV5-1; D is ambiguous. V shed 3 bases and J shed 8 bases, with 14 bases lying between them. This CDR3 is 13 amino acids long. Germline lookup yields CDR1 SGHRS and CDR2 YFSETQ. The CDR3 region has the DNA TGCGCCAGCAGCTCACCCCCCGTGAGAGGCTACACCTTC. Amino acid sequence: CASSSPPVRGYTF.

The chain recombines TRBV3-1 (or the pseudogene TRBV3-2) with TRBJ2-4, with 12 bases identical to TRBD2. Looked up from germline, CDR1 is LGHDT and CDR2 is YNNKEL (reference sequence). Trimming removed 1 base from V and 0 bases from J; junction bases left unmatched: 16. This CDR3 has 22 residues. CDR3 DNA: TGTGCCAGCAGCCAAGTCATACCCCTTTGGACTAGCGGGGAACTAGCCAAAAACATTCAGTACTTC. Residues: CASSQVIPLWTSGELAKNIQYF.

The chain links TRBV6-5 to TRBJ2-1, with D unclear. Deletions cut 6 bases from V and 9 bases from J, with 12 bases between. The germline V gene encodes CDR1 MNHEY and CDR2 SVGAGI. The CDR3 is made up of 12 amino acids. In nucleotides, the CDR3 is TGTGCCAGCAGAGAGCGCGTAGGTGAGCAGTTCTTC. It codes for CASRERVGEQFF.

V usage is TRBV12-5 and J usage is TRBJ2-3; TRBD2 might be the D (6 bases). Trimming took 6 bases from V and 0 from J, leaving 16 bases between them. This CDR3 is 16 amino acids long. The germline V gene encodes CDR1 LGHNT and CDR2 FRNRAP. The CDR3 here is CASGPGAITSTDTQYF. CDR3 in DNA: TGTGCTAGTGGACCGGGAGCGATTACTAGCACAGATACGCAGTATTTT.

The chain couples TRBV19 to TRBJ2-6; weak D call: TRBD1 (5 bases). V gave up 7 bases and J gave up 1 base, with 14 bases separating them. The CDR3 spans 16 residues. Germline V gives CDR1 LNHDA, CDR2 SQIVND (reference sequence). The CDR3 DNA reads TGTGCCAGTAAGGATTGGCAGGGTTCTGGGGCCAACGTCCTGACTTTC. As protein: CASKDWQGSGANVLTF. Based on the CDR3 plus reference TRBV19 and TRBJ2-6, the full variable domain is DGGITQSPKYLFRKEGQNVTLSCEQNLNHDAMYWYRQDPGQGLRLIYYSQIVNDFQKGDIAEGYSVSREKKESFPLTVTSAQKNPTAFYLCASKDWQGSGANVLTFGAGSRLTVL.

V usage is TRBV2 and J usage is TRBJ2-7; D possibly corresponds to TRBD1 (6 bases). Germline CDR1 and CDR2: SNHLY and FYNNEI. There are 15 residues in the CDR3. V shed 2 bases and J shed 4 bases, with 15 bases lying between them. The CDR3 region is CASSELQGSKYEQYF. The CDR3 nucleotides read TGTGCCAGCAGTGAATTACAGGGTTCAAAATACGAGCAGTACTTC.

The rearrangement uses TRBV4-1 and TRBJ1-1; D is possibly TRBD1 (5 bases). The length of the CDR3 is 17 residues. Trimming removed 0 bases at V and 3 bases at J, with 17 bases between. Per germline, CDR1 MGHRA and CDR2 YSYEKL. Here the CDR3 DNA reads TGCGCCAGCAGCCAAGATCCCTCCCTGTGGGGGGACACTGAAGCTTTCTTT. It encodes CASSQDPSLWGDTEAFF.

This clone was seen a few times. The chain combines TRBV9 with TRBJ2-7; 9 nucleotides line up with TRBD1. CDR1 SGDLS and CDR2 YYNGEE come from the germline V gene. V trimming: 5 bases; J trimming: 2 bases; junction bases outside the gene matches: 17. CDR3 size: 18 residues. CDR3 protein: CASSSGTGYSKSAYEQYF. The CDR3 nucleotides read TGTGCCAGCAGTTCCGGGACAGGGTATTCTAAATCAGCCTACGAGCAGTACTTC.

The V gene is TRBV9, the J gene TRBJ1-2, with D perhaps TRBD1 (5 bases). The V end was cut by 3 bases, the J end by 0 bases, with 15 bases between. The germline V gene encodes CDR1 SGDLS and CDR2 YYNGEE. This CDR3 has 16 residues. The CDR3 region is CASSDRPTDANYGYTF. Here the CDR3 DNA reads TGTGCCAGCAGCGACAGACCGACAGATGCTAACTATGGCTACACCTTC.

The J gene is TRBJ1-2, the V gene TRBV5-4; perhaps TRBD1 as D (5 bases). The CDR3 has 15 amino acids. The germline V and J ends were trimmed by 4 bases and 6 bases, with 19 bases remaining between them. Germline values: CDR1 SGHNT, CDR2 YYREEE (reference sequence). The CDR3 reads CASSIRQRMVDGYTF. DNA of the CDR3: TGTGCCAGCAGCATTCGACAGAGGATGGTGGATGGCTACACCTTC.

This rearrangement joins TRBV19 to TRBJ1-4; D is possibly TRBD1 (6 bases). The germline CDR1 and CDR2 sequences are LNHDA and SQIVND (reference sequence). The V and J ends lost 1 base and 6 bases respectively, with 18 bases between them. The CDR3 runs 17 residues. CDR3 sequence reads: CASSIGRQVTTHEKLFF. The DNA of the CDR3 is TGTGCCAGTAGTATAGGGCGACAGGTGACGACTCATGAAAAACTGTTTTTT.